This note documents a single TCR beta chain sequence. Its specificity is not known. Produced via immunoSEQ multiplex PCR; TCRdb's table is partial and in-frame only. This repertoire shows about 140,000 clones, 80% to 90% found once; its top ten account for more than 2.5%. The germline CDR1 and CDR2 sequences are LGHNA and YSLEER. The CDR3 is made up of 15 amino acids. The V and J ends lost 2 bases and 6 bases respectively, with 17 bases between them. The source of the sample is a study of T cell responses to AZD1222 COVID-19 vaccine. Study results and caveats: The study reported that nearly half of spike-specific TCRs target unmutated variant regions. Only six or seven AZD1222 recipients tested seropositive at baseline. No day 14 peak samples; only post-peak repertoires were characterized. A mostly white British donor set with more females was recruited, and clonal diversity was possibly underestimated.

The sample was peripheral blood, taken on day 0 of AZD1222 vaccination. The J gene is TRBJ2-7, the V gene TRBV4-3; perhaps TRBD2 as D (5 bases). This sequence was found in an adult in good health. The CDR3 loop is CASSQSRVDRVEQYF. The CDR3 region has the DNA TGCGCCAGCAGCCAATCGAGGGTGGACCGCGTCGAGCAGTACTTC.